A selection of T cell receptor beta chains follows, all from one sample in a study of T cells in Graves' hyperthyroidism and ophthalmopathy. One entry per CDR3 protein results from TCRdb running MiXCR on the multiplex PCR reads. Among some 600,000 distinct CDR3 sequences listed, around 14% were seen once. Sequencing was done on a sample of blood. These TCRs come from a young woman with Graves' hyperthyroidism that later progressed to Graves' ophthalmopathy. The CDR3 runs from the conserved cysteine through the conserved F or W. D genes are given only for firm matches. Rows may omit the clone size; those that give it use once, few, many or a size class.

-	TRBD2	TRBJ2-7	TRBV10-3	CAISEPGLAAEQYF	TGTGCCATCAGTGAGCCGGGACTAGCCGCCGAGCAGTACTTC
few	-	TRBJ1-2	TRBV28	CASEREAYGYTF	TGTGCCAGCGAACGGGAGGCTTATGGCTACACCTTC
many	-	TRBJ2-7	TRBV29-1	CSVEVSGANFEQYF	TGCAGCGTTGAAGTGTCAGGGGCGAATTTCGAGCAGTACTTC
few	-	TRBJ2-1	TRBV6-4	CASSENVDSYNEQFF	TGTGCCAGCAGTGAAAACGTCGACTCCTACAATGAGCAGTTCTTC
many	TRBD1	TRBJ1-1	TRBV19	CASRGQGNTEAFF	TGTGCCAGCAGAGGACAGGGGAACACTGAAGCTTTCTTT
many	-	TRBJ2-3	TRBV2	CASSVRYTDTQYF	TGTGCCAGCAGTGTGCGATACACGGATACGCAGTATTTT
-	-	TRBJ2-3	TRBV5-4	CASSHPDRPDTQYF	TGTGCCAGCAGCCATCCGGACCGCCCAGATACGCAGTATTTT
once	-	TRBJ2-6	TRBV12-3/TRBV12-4	CASSLSTSGANVLTF	TGTGCCAGCAGTCTTTCGACCTCTGGGGCCAACGTCCTGACTTTC
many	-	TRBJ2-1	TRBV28	CASTLSGFRNEQFF	TGTGCCAGCACCCTGAGCGGGTTCCGGAATGAGCAGTTCTTC
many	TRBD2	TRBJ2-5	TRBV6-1	CASNPQLAGELETQYF	TGTGCCAGCAACCCTCAATTGGCGGGAGAATTAGAGACCCAGTACTTC
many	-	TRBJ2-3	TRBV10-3	CATRDVGLDTQYF	TGTGCCACCAGGGACGTTGGATTAGATACGCAGTATTTT
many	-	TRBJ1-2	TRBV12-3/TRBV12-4	CASSFPTSQGYTF	TGTGCCAGCAGTTTCCCGACTTCCCAAGGCTACACCTTC
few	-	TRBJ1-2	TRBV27	CASRFRSGYGYTF	TGTGCCAGCAGGTTCAGGAGTGGCTATGGCTACACCTTC
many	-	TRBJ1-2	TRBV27	CASSLSNSNYGYTF	TGTGCCAGCAGTTTATCGAACAGTAACTATGGCTACACCTTC
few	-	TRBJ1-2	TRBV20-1	CSARGGQEGPLGYGYTF	TGCAGTGCTAGAGGGGGCCAGGAAGGCCCCCTAGGTTATGGCTACACCTTC
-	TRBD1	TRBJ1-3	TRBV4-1	CASSQEGQVSGNTIYF	TGCGCCAGCAGCCAAGAGGGACAGGTCTCGGGAAACACCATATATTTT
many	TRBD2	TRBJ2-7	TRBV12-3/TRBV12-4	CASSLSGNSYEQYF	TGTGCCAGCAGTTTAAGCGGGAATTCCTACGAGCAGTACTTC
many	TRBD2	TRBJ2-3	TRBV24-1	CATSDGGGGLAGARTDTQYF	TGTGCCACCAGTGACGGGGGCGGTGGTCTAGCGGGAGCACGCACAGATACGCAGTATTTT
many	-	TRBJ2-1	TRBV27	CASTTTRSNEQFF	TGTGCCAGCACTACTACTAGGTCCAATGAGCAGTTCTTC
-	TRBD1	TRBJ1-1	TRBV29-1	CSVDAPQTGGRPEAFF	TGCAGCGTTGACGCTCCCCAGACAGGGGGCAGGCCTGAAGCTTTCTTT
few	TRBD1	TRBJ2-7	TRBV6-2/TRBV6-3	CASSYGGQHTYEQYF	TGTGCCAGCAGTTACGGGGGACAGCATACCTACGAGCAGTACTTC
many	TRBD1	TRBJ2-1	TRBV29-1	CSAALGQGSYNEQFF	TGCAGCGCCGCCCTGGGACAGGGCTCCTACAATGAGCAGTTCTTC
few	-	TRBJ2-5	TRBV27	CASSLYWHQETQYF	TGTGCCAGCAGTTTATATTGGCACCAAGAGACCCAGTACTTC
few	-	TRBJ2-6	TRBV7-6	CASSLEGGSSGANVLTF	TGTGCCAGCAGCTTGGAGGGTGGGAGCTCTGGGGCCAACGTCCTGACTTTC
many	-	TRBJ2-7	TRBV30	CAWSVGNEQYF	TGTGCCTGGAGTGTCGGGAACGAGCAGTACTTC
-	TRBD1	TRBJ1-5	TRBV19	CASREVGTGIGQPQHF	TGTGCCAGTAGAGAAGTAGGGACAGGGATCGGTCAGCCCCAGCATTTT
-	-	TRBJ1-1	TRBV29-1	CSVDQDSLNTEAFF	TGCAGCGTTGATCAGGACAGCTTGAACACTGAAGCTTTCTTT
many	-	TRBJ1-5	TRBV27	CASSQLGGSGNQPQHF	TGTGCCAGCAGTCAACTGGGGGGGTCCGGCAATCAGCCCCAGCATTTT
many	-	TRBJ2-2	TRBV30	CAWSVVGELFF	TGTGCCTGGAGTGTCGTCGGGGAGCTGTTTTTT
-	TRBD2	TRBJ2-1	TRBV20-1	CSARSSSGAHNEQFF	TGCAGTGCTAGAAGTTCTAGCGGGGCCCACAATGAGCAGTTCTTC
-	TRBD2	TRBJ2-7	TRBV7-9	CASSLPTAGGPYEQYF	TGTGCCAGCAGCCTCCCGACGGCGGGAGGGCCTTACGAGCAGTACTTC
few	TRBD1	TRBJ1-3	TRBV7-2	CASSGQPGGRFGNTIYF	TGTGCCAGCAGCGGCCAACCAGGGGGCCGATTTGGAAACACCATATATTTT
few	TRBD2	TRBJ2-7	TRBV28	CASRPGLASDEQYF	TGTGCCAGCAGGCCGGGACTAGCTTCTGACGAGCAGTACTTC
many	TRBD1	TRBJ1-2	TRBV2	CASSTGQGNYGYTF	TGTGCCAGCAGCACGGGACAGGGTAACTATGGCTACACCTTC
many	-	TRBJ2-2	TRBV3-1	CASLGVGELFF	TGTGCCAGCCTCGGTGTCGGGGAGCTGTTTTTT
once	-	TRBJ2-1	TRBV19	CASSMGQRRYNEQFF	TGTGCCAGTAGTATGGGGCAGAGGCGCTACAATGAGCAGTTCTTC
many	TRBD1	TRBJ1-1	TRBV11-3	CASSRGQGRGITEAFF	TGTGCCAGCAGCCGCGGACAGGGTCGAGGAATCACTGAAGCTTTCTTT
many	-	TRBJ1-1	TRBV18	CASSPFKNTEAFF	TGTGCCAGCTCACCATTTAAGAACACTGAAGCTTTCTTT
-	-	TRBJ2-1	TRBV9	CASSGYLTAHNEQFF	TGTGCCAGCAGCGGGTATTTGACAGCTCACAATGAGCAGTTCTTC
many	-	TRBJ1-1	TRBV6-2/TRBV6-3	CASGTTETYTEAFF	TGTGCCAGCGGTACAACAGAGACTTACACTGAAGCTTTCTTT